A single sample gave rise to the 11 T cell receptor beta chains below, sequenced in a study of blood T cell repertoires in COVID-19. Sequenced by immunoSEQ multiplex PCR; TCRdb stores in-frame clones only, minus some. This table holds just under 350,000 clones, about 86% found once. Sequences were obtained from peripheral blood. All receptors derive from a young man with active or convalescent COVID-19.

The V and J genes are TRBV2 and TRBJ1-6; a possible D gene is TRBD1 (5 bases). V was cut by 6 bases and J by 8 bases, with 8 bases left in between. The CDR3 extends over 12 amino acids. Per germline, CDR1 SNHLY and CDR2 FYNNEI. In nucleotides, the CDR3 is TGTGCCAGCAGCGTGACAGATTCACCCCTCCACTTT. Encoded protein: CASSVTDSPLHF.

In this sample, this clone turned up a few times. The chain employs TRBV18 and TRBJ2-7; TRBD2 agrees at 10 bases. After removal of 6 bases from V and 4 bases from J, the junction contained 9 bases not matched to a gene. CDR3 length: 15 amino acids. Germline V gene data show CDR1 as KGHSH and CDR2 as LQKENI. CDR3 sequence: CASSPPGLAQYEQYF. For the CDR3, the DNA is TGTGCCAGCTCCCCTCCGGGACTAGCGCAATACGAGCAGTACTTC.

The count of this clone is one. CDR3 sequence (DNA): TGTGCCAGCAGCCAAGAAAGAGACGAGCAGTACTTC. Translated, it gives CASSQERDEQYF. The chain links TRBV3-1 (or the pseudogene TRBV3-2) to TRBJ2-7; D gene ambiguous. The CDR3 extends over 12 amino acids. The germline V gene encodes CDR1 LGHDT and CDR2 YNNKEL (reference sequence). Trimming stripped 0 bases from V and 5 bases from J, with 5 bases between.

The chain joins TRBV4-1 to TRBJ1-1; tentatively, D is TRBD1 (6 bases). Germline V gene data show CDR1 as MGHRA and CDR2 as YSYEKL. Deletions cut 4 bases from V and 6 bases from J, with 27 bases between. This CDR3 has 18 amino acids. The CDR3 DNA is TGCGCCAGCAGCCGCAGGGGACGGTCGCGTATTAACATCGCTGAAGCTTTCTTT. Its protein product is CASSRRGRSRINIAEAFF.

This clone was seen only once. CDR3 nucleotides: TGTGCCAGCAGTCCCTTATCCGGCGGGGAGCTGTTTTTT. This gives the protein CASSPLSGGELFF. V is TRBV6-2 or TRBV6-3 and J is TRBJ2-2; D is unclear. This CDR3 has 13 amino acids. Trimming took 5 bases from V and 7 from J, leaving 11 bases between them. In germline, CDR1 is MNHEY, CDR2 SVGEGT.

V gene TRBV7-2 combines with J gene TRBJ2-1; TRBD2 matches 10 bases. CDR3 length: 17 amino acids. Trimming took 0 bases from V and 2 from J; bases not matched to a gene: 4. Germline V lookup: CDR1 SGHTA, CDR2 FQGNSA. CDR3 residues: CASSLAQGLATYNEQFF. The CDR3 region has the DNA TGTGCCAGCAGCTTAGCGCAGGGACTAGCGACCTACAATGAGCAGTTCTTC.

This clone was detected once. The genes are TRBV5-1 and TRBJ2-5; 11 bases fit TRBD2. The CDR3 extends over 13 amino acids. The V and J ends lost 5 bases and 5 bases, in that order; junction bases with no gene match: 2. CDR1 and CDR2 from the germline V gene are SGHRS and YFSETQ. The CDR3 region is CASRLAGAETQYF. The DNA for the CDR3 is TGCGCCAGCAGACTAGCGGGAGCCGAGACCCAGTACTTC.

This clone was seen only once. V usage is TRBV4-2 and J usage is TRBJ1-4; 7 positions match TRBD1. The germline gives CDR1 LGHNA, CDR2 YNFKEQ. Trimming took 1 base from V and 5 from J; bases not matched to a gene: 1. CDR3 length: 14 residues. CDR3 nucleotide sequence: TGTGCCAGCAGCCAAGGACAGGGAAATGAAAAACTGTTTTTT. Translated: CASSQGQGNEKLFF.

In regard to this clone: Other DNA sequences from this sample encode an identical CDR3 as well. The chain links TRBV7-2 to TRBJ2-3; TRBD1 is a possible D gene (6 bases). The CDR3 runs 12 residues. Germline V gene sequence: CDR1 SGHTA, CDR2 FQGNSA. V was shortened by 6 bases and J by 4 bases, with 8 bases between the two germline ends. This CDR3 reads CASRPGADTQYF. The DNA of the CDR3 is TGTGCCAGCAGGCCAGGGGCAGATACGCAGTATTTT.

The chain has TRBV5-1 and TRBJ1-1, with D possibly matching TRBD1 (5 bases). The V gene's germline CDR1 is SGHRS and CDR2 YFSETQ. The length of the CDR3 is 15 residues. The V and J ends lost 5 bases and 4 bases respectively, with 18 bases between them. This chain's CDR3 is CASRVVQGTGTEAFF. The CDR3 region has the DNA TGCGCCAGCAGAGTGGTGCAGGGCACGGGCACTGAAGCTTTCTTT.

The CDR3 DNA reads TGTGCCAGCCGACAGGTTGAAAAACTGTTTTTT. Residues: CASRQVEKLFF. This rearrangement joins TRBV6-5 to TRBJ1-4, with a tentative D call TRBD1 (6 bases). CDR1 MNHEY and CDR2 SVGAGI come from the germline V gene. The CDR3 runs 11 residues. Trimming shortened V by 8 bases and J by 7 bases, and 8 bases separated the two germline ends.